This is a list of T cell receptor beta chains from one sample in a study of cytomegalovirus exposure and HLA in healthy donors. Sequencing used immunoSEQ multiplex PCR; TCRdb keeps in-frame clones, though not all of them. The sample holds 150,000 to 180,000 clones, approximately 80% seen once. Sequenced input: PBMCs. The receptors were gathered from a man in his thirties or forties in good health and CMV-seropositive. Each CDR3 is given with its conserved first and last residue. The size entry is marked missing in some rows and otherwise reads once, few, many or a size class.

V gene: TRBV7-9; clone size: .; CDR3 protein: CASSLMGQTNYEQYF
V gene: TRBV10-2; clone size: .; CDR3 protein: CASSPRLAGGGMHNEQFF
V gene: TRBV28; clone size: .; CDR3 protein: CASSLRQGADTGELFF
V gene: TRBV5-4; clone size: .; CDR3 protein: CASSPRVSQETQYF
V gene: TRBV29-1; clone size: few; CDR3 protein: CSVIRDRERETQYF
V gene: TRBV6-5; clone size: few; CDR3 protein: CASSYGTANEQFF
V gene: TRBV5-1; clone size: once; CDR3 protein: CASSRTGKSDTQYF
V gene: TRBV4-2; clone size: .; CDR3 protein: CASSQGTTNTGELFF
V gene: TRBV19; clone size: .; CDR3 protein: CASSIWTGGTEGYTF
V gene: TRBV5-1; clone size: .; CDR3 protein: CASSAFLASSYNEQFF
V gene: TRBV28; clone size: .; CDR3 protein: CASSLNSDRGYVNTEAFF
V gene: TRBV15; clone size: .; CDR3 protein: CATSRGGTGSYEQYF
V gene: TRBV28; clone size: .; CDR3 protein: CASSERTGRQPQHF
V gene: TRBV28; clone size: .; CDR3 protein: CASSSGLAEYNEQFF
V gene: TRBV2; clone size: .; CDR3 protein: CASSRLAANTGELFF
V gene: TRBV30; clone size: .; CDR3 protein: CAWTRDILYEQYF
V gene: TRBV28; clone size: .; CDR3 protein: CASRQGPGNTIYF
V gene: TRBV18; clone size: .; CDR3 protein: CASSPQQGADTQYF
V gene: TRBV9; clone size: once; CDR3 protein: CASSVGSSSYEQYF
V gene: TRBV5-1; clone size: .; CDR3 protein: CASSSSNYGYTF
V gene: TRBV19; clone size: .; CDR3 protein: CASSPGQGGPDTQYF
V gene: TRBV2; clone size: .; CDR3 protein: CASSVGVSSPLHF
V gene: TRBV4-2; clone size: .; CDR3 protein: CASSHAEQETQYF
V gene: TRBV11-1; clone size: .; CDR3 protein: CASSPGLAGGPETGELFF
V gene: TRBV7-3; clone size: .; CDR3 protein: CASSPRTGAYEQYF
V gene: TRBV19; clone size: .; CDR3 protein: CASSMFGSTYNEQFF
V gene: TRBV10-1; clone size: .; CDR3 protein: CASNPNAGQRKEAFF
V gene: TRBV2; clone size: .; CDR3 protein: CASSVRQGNYEQYF
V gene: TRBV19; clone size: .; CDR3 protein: CASSMGQGIYGYTF
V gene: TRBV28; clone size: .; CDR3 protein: CASSFRDRIGGELFF
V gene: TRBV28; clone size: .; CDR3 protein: CASSLELAEVRSKDETQYF
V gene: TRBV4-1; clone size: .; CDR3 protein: CASSRTSGPQNEQFF
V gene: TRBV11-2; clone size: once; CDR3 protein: CASSLSPYEQYF
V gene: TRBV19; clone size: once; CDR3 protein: CASRISGTGANVLTF
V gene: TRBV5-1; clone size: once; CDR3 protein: CASSAGQGEAGANVLTF
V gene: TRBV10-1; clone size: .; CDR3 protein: CASRRTKNTEAFF
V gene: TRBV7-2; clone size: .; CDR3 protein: CASSSAGTSGRATQYF
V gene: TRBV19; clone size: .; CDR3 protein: CASKSGVTEAFF